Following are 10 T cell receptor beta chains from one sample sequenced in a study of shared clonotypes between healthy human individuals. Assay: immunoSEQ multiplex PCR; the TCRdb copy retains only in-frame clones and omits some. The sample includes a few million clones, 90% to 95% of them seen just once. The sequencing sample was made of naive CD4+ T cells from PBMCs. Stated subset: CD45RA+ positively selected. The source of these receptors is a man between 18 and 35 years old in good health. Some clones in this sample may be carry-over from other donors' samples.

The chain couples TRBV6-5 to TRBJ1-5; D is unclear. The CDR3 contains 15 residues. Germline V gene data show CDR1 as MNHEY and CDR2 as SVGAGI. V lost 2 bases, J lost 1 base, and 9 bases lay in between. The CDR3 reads CASSYALGSNQPQHF. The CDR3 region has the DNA TGTGCCAGCAGTTACGCTCTGGGGAGCAATCAGCCCCAGCATTTT.

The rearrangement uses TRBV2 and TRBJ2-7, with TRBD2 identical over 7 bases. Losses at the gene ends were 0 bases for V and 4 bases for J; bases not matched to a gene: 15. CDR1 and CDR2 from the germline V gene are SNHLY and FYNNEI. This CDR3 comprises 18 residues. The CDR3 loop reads CASSEARGLLNGAYEQYF. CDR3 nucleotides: TGTGCCAGCAGTGAAGCGCGGGGACTACTAAACGGGGCATACGAGCAGTACTTC. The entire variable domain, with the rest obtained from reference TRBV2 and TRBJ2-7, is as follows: EPEVTQTPSHQVTQMGQEVILRCVPISNHLYFYWYRQILGQKVEFLVSFYNNEISEKSEIFDDQFSVERPDGSNFTLKIRSTKLEDSAMYFCASSEARGLLNGAYEQYFGPGTRLTVT.

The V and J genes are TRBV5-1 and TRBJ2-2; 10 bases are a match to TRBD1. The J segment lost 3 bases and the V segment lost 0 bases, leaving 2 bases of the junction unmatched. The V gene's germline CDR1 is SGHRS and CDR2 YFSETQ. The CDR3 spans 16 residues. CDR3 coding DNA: TGCGCCAGCAGCTTGGGGGACAGGGGTTACACCGGGGAGCTGTTTTTT. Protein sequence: CASSLGDRGYTGELFF.

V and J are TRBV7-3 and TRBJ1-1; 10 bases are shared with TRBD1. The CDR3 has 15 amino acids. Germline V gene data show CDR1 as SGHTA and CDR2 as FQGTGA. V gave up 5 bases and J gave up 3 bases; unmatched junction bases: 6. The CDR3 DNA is TGTGCCAGCAGCCCAGGGGACAGGGGCGACACTGAAGCTTTCTTT. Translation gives CASSPGDRGDTEAFF.

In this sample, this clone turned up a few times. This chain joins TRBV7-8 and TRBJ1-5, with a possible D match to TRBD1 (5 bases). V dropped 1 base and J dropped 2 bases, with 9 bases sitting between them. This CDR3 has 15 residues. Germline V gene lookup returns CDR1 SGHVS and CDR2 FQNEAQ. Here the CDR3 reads CASSLETVGNQPQHF. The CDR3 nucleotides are TGTGCCAGCAGCTTAGAGACAGTTGGCAATCAGCCCCAGCATTTT.

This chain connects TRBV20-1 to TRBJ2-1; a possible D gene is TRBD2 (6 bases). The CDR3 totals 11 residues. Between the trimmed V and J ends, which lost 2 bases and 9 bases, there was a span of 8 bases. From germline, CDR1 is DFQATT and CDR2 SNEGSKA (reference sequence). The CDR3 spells CSARPGVEQFF. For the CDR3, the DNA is TGCAGTGCTAGACCGGGGGTTGAGCAGTTCTTC.

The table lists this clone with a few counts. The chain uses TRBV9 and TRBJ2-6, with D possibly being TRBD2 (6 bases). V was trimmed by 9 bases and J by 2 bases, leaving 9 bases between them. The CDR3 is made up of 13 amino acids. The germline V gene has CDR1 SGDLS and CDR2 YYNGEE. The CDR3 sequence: CATAGPGANVLTF. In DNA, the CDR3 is TGTGCCACTGCGGGGCCTGGGGCCAACGTCCTGACTTTC.

The chain's CDR3 is CASSLAGFREKLFF. The CDR3 DNA reads TGTGCCAGCAGCTTAGCAGGGTTCAGGGAAAAACTGTTTTTT. The V gene is TRBV7-8, the J gene TRBJ1-4; D gene uncertain. CDR3 length: 14 amino acids. CDR1 SGHVS and CDR2 FQNEAQ come from the germline V gene. V dropped 0 bases and J dropped 8 bases, with 10 bases sitting between them.

DNA of the CDR3: TGTGCCAGTAGCTCGCGAGCGGGAGGCGTCTCAGAGACCCAGTACTTC. Its protein product is CASSSRAGGVSETQYF. The gene calls are TRBV19 and TRBJ2-5, with 9 bases aligning to TRBD2. J lost 4 bases, V lost 6 bases, and 12 bases had no gene match. Germline V CDR1 and CDR2: LNHDA, SQIVND (reference sequence). This CDR3 has 16 amino acids. The full variable domain, in which reference TRBV19 and TRBJ2-5 provide the parts outside the CDR3, is DGGITQSPKYLFRKEGQNVTLSCEQNLNHDAMYWYRQDPGQGLRLIYYSQIVNDFQKGDIAEGYSVSREKKESFPLTVTSAQKNPTAFYLCASSSRAGGVSETQYFGPGTRLLVL.

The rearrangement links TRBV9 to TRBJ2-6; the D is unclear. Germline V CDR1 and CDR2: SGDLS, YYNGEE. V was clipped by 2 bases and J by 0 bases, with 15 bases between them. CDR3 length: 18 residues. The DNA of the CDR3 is TGTGCCAGCAGCGTCCTAGGAAATCCCCTCTCTGGGGCCAACGTCCTGACTTTC. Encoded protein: CASSVLGNPLSGANVLTF.